Shown below are 27 T cell receptor beta chains from a single sample sequenced in a study of blood T cells in healthy people across ages. Next came a second PCR, run for about 7 to 12 cycles, which used a sample-barcoded 5' primer along with a J-beta primer mix. Via MiXCR, TCRdb re-called the 5' RACE reads, giving one row per CDR3 protein. The table records 1.5 million to 2 million distinct CDR3 sequences, roughly 27% of them present only once. The sample taken for sequencing was blood. The receptor source for this set is a woman in her thirties in good health.

V is TRBV20-1 and J is TRBJ1-4, with D hard to call. The V end lost 0 bases, the J end lost 4 bases, and 12 bases lay between the germline ends. This CDR3 spans 15 amino acids. Looked up from germline, CDR1 is DFQATT and CDR2 is SNEGSKA (reference sequence). The CDR3, as DNA: TGCAGTGCTAGAGACTCCAAGCTAAGTAATGAAAAACTGTTTTTT. This sequence encodes CSARDSKLSNEKLFF.

V usage is TRBV3-1 and J usage is TRBJ2-3; TRBD2 agrees at 9 bases. CDR1 LGHDT and CDR2 YNNKEL come from the germline V gene (reference sequence). Trimming at V came to 4 bases and at J to 4 bases, leaving 24 bases not matched to a gene. The CDR3 has 21 residues. DNA for the CDR3: TGTGCCAGCAGCCTAGATGGGAGCGGGAGGACTCTCGCTTCCGGTTCAGATACGCAGTATTTT. This encodes CASSLDGSGRTLASGSDTQYF.

A few counts support this clonotype. The chain combines TRBV7-3 with TRBJ1-5; TRBD1 aligns across 8 bases. V shed 5 bases and J 1 base; nucleotides not matched to a gene: 10. The CDR3 consists of 17 residues. The V gene's germline CDR1 is SGHTA and CDR2 FQGTGA. The CDR3 DNA reads TGTGCCAGCAGCAGAAAAACCAGGGGGCTGAGCAATCAGCCCCAGCATTTT. Translation: CASSRKTRGLSNQPQHF. Full variable domain (rest looked up from reference TRBV7-3 and TRBJ1-5): GAGVSQTPSNKVTEKGKYVELRCDPISGHTALYWYRQSLGQGPEFLIYFQGTGAADDSGLPNDRFFAVRPEGSVSTLKIQRTERGDSAVYLCASSRKTRGLSNQPQHFGDGTRLSIL.

J is TRBJ2-3 and V is TRBV2; 9 bases map to TRBD2. This CDR3 is 17 amino acids long. With 7 bases clipped from V and 1 base from J, the junction kept 12 bases outside the gene matches. Germline V gives CDR1 SNHLY, CDR2 FYNNEI. The DNA of the CDR3 is TGTGCCAGCATCCGGAGCGGGGGGATTTCAGGCACAGATACGCAGTATTTT. Amino acid sequence: CASIRSGGISGTDTQYF.

A few counts support this clonotype. The rearrangement links TRBV7-9 to TRBJ2-5; maybe TRBD1 (7 bases). The CDR3 spans 16 residues. Between the trimmed V and J ends, which lost 1 base and 7 bases, there was a span of 19 bases. CDR1 is SEHNR and CDR2 is FQNEAQ in the germline V gene (reference sequence). In DNA, the CDR3 is TGTGCCAGCAGCTTAGATCAGGGGGGATCTTCTGCGACCCAGTACTTC. Translated: CASSLDQGGSSATQYF.

V and J are TRBV29-1 and TRBJ1-1; D is undetermined. Germline lookup yields CDR1 SQVTM and CDR2 ANQGSEA. The CDR3 is 14 residues long. V lost 4 bases and J lost 6, with 18 bases in between. The CDR3 DNA is TGCAGCGTTGTAGTTCGCGGTGGGTACCCTGAAGCTTTCTTT. Protein: CSVVVRGGYPEAFF.

The sample holds many counts of this clonotype. The V call is TRBV7-2, the J call TRBJ2-3; the D is unclear. Germline V gene data show CDR1 as SGHTA and CDR2 as FQGNSA. Trimming left V 1 base short and J 4 bases short, with 6 bases between. CDR3 size: 13 residues. For the CDR3, the DNA is TGTGCCAGCAGCTTAGGGGTTTCAGATACGCAGTATTTT. Translating gives CASSLGVSDTQYF. Full variable domain (remainder filled in from reference TRBV7-2 and TRBJ2-3): GAGVSQSPSNKVTEKGKDVELRCDPISGHTALYWYRQSLGQGLEFLIYFQGNSAPDKSGLPSDRFSAERTGGSVSTLTIQRTQQEDSAVYLCASSLGVSDTQYFGPGTRLTVL.

The chain is built from TRBV7-9 and TRBJ1-4; D is unclear. Deletions cut 10 bases from V and 0 bases from J, with 6 bases between. The germline gives CDR1 SEHNR, CDR2 FQNEAQ (reference sequence). The CDR3 length is 12 residues. The CDR3 region is CATPATNEKLFF. In DNA form, the CDR3 reads TGTGCCACACCAGCAACTAATGAAAAACTGTTTTTT.

As regards this clonotype: This may come from a read error, since a much larger clone is one base off. V gene TRBV7-2 combines with J gene TRBJ2-7; D remains unclear. The better agreement between TRBJ2-5 and the DNA end casts doubt on the J call. The CDR3 covers 13 residues. Germline V gene sequence: CDR1 SGHTA, CDR2 FQGNSA. CDR3 protein: CAGSLDAAKTQYF. In DNA, the CDR3 is TGTGCCGGCAGCTTAGATGCGGCGAAGACCCAGTACTTC.

The chain is built from TRBV30 and TRBJ2-5, with D possibly being TRBD2 (6 bases). The tail of the sequence fits TRBJ2-7 better, so the J call may be wrong. The CDR3 length is 14 residues. Germline assignment: CDR1 GTSNPN and CDR2 SVGIG (reference sequence). For the CDR3, the DNA is TGTGCCTGGAGTGTGGGCGGGATGGACACCGAGCAGTACTTC. It translates to CAWSVGGMDTEQYF.

The CDR3 region has the DNA TGCGCCAGCAGCACCCGACAACCTAGCGGTAGCACAGATACGCAGTATTTT. This encodes CASSTRQPSGSTDTQYF. The chain has TRBV5-1 and TRBJ2-3, with TRBD2 matching over 7 bases. V lost 4 bases, J lost 0 bases, and 11 bases stayed unmatched. Germline-derived CDR1 and CDR2 are SGHRS and YFSETQ. CDR3 length equals 17 residues.

This chain connects TRBV20-1 to TRBJ2-5, with TRBD1 matching 8 bases. Germline-derived CDR1 and CDR2 are DFQATT and SNEGSKA (reference sequence). Trimming cost V 3 bases and J 5 bases; bases outside gene matches: 5. This CDR3 comprises 13 residues. The CDR3 sequence: CSARRTGRETQYF. The CDR3 coding sequence is TGCAGTGCTAGGCGGACAGGGCGGGAGACCCAGTACTTC.

About this clonotype itself: A single base separates this from a much larger clone, so it may be a read error. V and J are TRBV6-6 and TRBJ2-3; unclear D gene. V gave up 10 bases and J gave up 1 base, with 12 bases separating them. The CDR3 covers 13 residues. Germline-derived CDR1 and CDR2 are MNHNY and SVGAGI (reference sequence). Here the CDR3 reads CATASRGTDTQYF. CDR3 coding DNA: TGTGCCACGGCCTCGAGAGGCACAGATACGCAGTATTTT.

There are many counts of this clonotype. The DNA of the CDR3 is TGTGCCAGCAGTGAGGGGGGGACGGCATCCTACGAGCAGTACTTC. Amino acid sequence: CASSEGGTASYEQYF. The chain recombines TRBV2 with TRBJ2-7; 7 bases are a match to TRBD2. Per the germline V gene, CDR1 is SNHLY and CDR2 is FYNNEI. V shed 3 bases and J 1 base; nucleotides not matched to a gene: 6. The CDR3 is 15 residues long.

This clonotype was picked up a small number of times. The chain's CDR3 is CASGVAGSSYEQYF. CDR3 in DNA: TGTGCCAGCGGGGTAGCGGGGAGTTCCTACGAGCAGTACTTC. V gene TRBV27 combines with J gene TRBJ2-7, with 8 bases lining up with TRBD2. Germline loops: CDR1 MNHEY, CDR2 SMNVEV (reference sequence). After removal of 8 bases from V and 1 base from J, the junction contained 7 bases not matched to a gene. The CDR3 has 14 residues.

This clonotype was seen only a few times. The rearrangement uses TRBV2 and TRBJ2-1, with D perhaps given as TRBD1 or TRBD2 (5 bases each). V gave up 6 bases and J gave up 9 bases, with 18 bases separating them. This CDR3 is built from 14 residues. CDR1 and CDR2 from the germline V gene are SNHLY and FYNNEI. The CDR3 DNA reads as TGTGCCAGCAGCGAGATCGGGAAGAGGGGTGAGCAGTTCTTC. Amino acid sequence: CASSEIGKRGEQFF.

This chain connects TRBV10-1 to TRBJ2-1, with 14 positions matching TRBD2. Germline lookup yields CDR1 WNHNN and CDR2 SYGVQD (reference sequence). The CDR3 is 16 amino acids. The V segment lost 10 bases and the J segment 5 bases; nucleotides outside the gene matches: 10. The CDR3 is CAIWTSGRTRHNEQFF. The CDR3 DNA sequence: TGCGCCATATGGACTAGCGGGAGGACACGCCACAATGAGCAGTTCTTC.

This chain joins TRBV6-5 and TRBJ1-6, with D unresolved. V was clipped by 6 bases and J by 8 bases, with 14 bases between them. The CDR3 runs 14 residues. Germline-derived CDR1 and CDR2 are MNHEY and SVGAGI. The CDR3 sequence: CASSIRPRHSPLHF. In DNA form, the CDR3 reads TGTGCCAGCAGCATCCGACCCAGGCATTCACCCCTCCACTTT.

Points on this clonotype: This sequence may be a read error, since a much larger clone differs from it by one base. The V gene is TRBV6-5, the J gene TRBJ1-2; 7 bases fit TRBD1. Germline CDR1 and CDR2: MNHEY and SVGAGI. This CDR3 is 13 amino acids long. The trim removed 6 bases at V and 3 bases at J, leaving 4 bases unmatched. The DNA for the CDR3 is TGTGCCAGCAGCGGGACAGCTGACTATGGCTACACCTTC. Translation gives CASSGTADYGYTF.

This rearrangement joins TRBV7-2 to TRBJ2-4; TRBD1 matches at 11 bases. Looked up from germline, CDR1 is SGHTA and CDR2 is FQGNSA. Unmatched junction bases numbered 6, after V lost 2 bases and J lost 9 bases. CDR3 length: 15 amino acids. This chain's CDR3 is CASSLSGQGARIQYF. The CDR3 nucleotides read TGTGCCAGCAGCTTAAGTGGACAGGGGGCGCGCATTCAGTACTTC.

This clonotype has a handful of counts. The chain couples TRBV10-3 to TRBJ2-7; D remains ambiguous. Trimming took 0 bases from V and 4 from J, leaving 7 bases between them. Germline V CDR1 and CDR2: ENHRY, SYGVKD. The CDR3 length is 13 residues. The CDR3 here is CAISESMGYEQYF. CDR3 DNA: TGTGCCATCAGTGAGTCGATGGGATACGAGCAGTACTTC.

The chain couples TRBV12-3 or TRBV12-4 to TRBJ1-6; D perhaps matches TRBD1 (5 bases). With 3 bases removed from V and 0 bases from J, the gap between germline ends came to 9 bases. There are 16 residues in the CDR3. Here the CDR3 reads CASSFYRSSYNSPLHF. The CDR3 bases are TGTGCCAGCAGTTTTTACAGGAGCTCCTATAATTCACCCCTCCACTTT.

This clonotype came up a few times. The chain links TRBV15 to TRBJ1-4; a weak D match, TRBD1 (5 bases). Germline CDR1 is LNHNV and CDR2 is YYDKDF (reference sequence). V shed 8 bases and J shed 4 bases, with 11 bases lying between them. The CDR3 is made up of 13 amino acids. DNA of the CDR3: TGTGCCACCGGGTGGGGCTTTAATGAAAAACTGTTTTTT. Protein: CATGWGFNEKLFF.

This clonotype has at least ten counts. The rearrangement links TRBV20-1 to TRBJ2-1; 12 bases match TRBD2. CDR3 length equals 14 residues. V lost 6 bases to trimming and J lost 6 bases; unmatched junction nucleotides: 6. Germline V gene data show CDR1 as DFQATT and CDR2 as SNEGSKA (reference sequence). The CDR3 coding sequence is TGCAGTGCGACGGGACTAGCGGGCTTCAATGAGCAGTTCTTC. Translation gives CSATGLAGFNEQFF.

This clonotype has only a few counts. The chain joins TRBV5-1 to TRBJ2-3; 7 bases are a match to TRBD2. The ends lost 4 bases at V and 4 bases at J; junction bases unmatched: 6. The CDR3 sequence is 14 residues long. Per germline, CDR1 SGHRS and CDR2 YFSETQ. The CDR3 protein is CASSPNGGADTQYF. The CDR3 coding sequence is TGCGCCAGCAGCCCGAATGGGGGGGCAGATACGCAGTATTTT.

This clonotype was seen only a few times. The genes are TRBV6-2 or TRBV6-3 and TRBJ1-6, with a possible D match to TRBD1 (5 bases). The germline V gene encodes CDR1 MNHEY and CDR2 SVGEGT. The CDR3 length is 14 residues. V gave up 5 bases and J gave up 4 bases, with 9 bases separating them. The CDR3 spells CASSHQGYNSPLHF. The CDR3, as DNA: TGTGCCAGCAGTCACCAGGGATATAATTCACCCCTCCACTTT.

The J gene is TRBJ2-3, the V gene TRBV6-6; D not resolved. The CDR3 sequence is 13 residues long. Germline V lookup: CDR1 MNHNY, CDR2 SVGAGI (reference sequence). The V end was cut by 10 bases, the J end by 5 bases, with 16 bases between. The CDR3 DNA reads as TGTGCCACCAGCCTTAACTCAGGAGATACGCAGTATTTT. This sequence encodes CATSLNSGDTQYF.